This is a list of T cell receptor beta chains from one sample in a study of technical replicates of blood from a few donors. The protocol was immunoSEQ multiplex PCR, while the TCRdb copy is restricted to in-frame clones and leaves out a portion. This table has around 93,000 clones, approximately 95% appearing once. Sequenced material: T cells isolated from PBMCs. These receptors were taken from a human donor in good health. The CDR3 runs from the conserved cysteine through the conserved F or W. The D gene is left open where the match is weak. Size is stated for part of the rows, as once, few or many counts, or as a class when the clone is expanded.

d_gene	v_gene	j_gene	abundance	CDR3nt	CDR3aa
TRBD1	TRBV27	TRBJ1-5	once	TGTGCCAGCAGTTTGGGACAGGGCTGGGAGCCCCAGCATTTT	CASSLGQGWEPQHF
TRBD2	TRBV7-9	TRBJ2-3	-	TGTGCCAGCAGCCCCGGACTAGCGGGAGCGGGCACAGATACGCAGTATTTT	CASSPGLAGAGTDTQYF
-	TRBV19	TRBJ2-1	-	TGTGCCAGTAGTATAGGTCGGGAGTGGGGTGAGCAGTTCTTC	CASSIGREWGEQFF
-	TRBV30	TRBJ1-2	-	TGTGCCTGGAGACAGAGTAACTATGGCTACACCTTC	CAWRQSNYGYTF
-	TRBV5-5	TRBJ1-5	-	TGTGCCAGCAGCTTCACGGGATTAGGACCCCAGCATTTT	CASSFTGLGPQHF
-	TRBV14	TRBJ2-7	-	TGTGCCAGCAGCCGGGGACATACCTACGAGCAGTACTTC	CASSRGHTYEQYF
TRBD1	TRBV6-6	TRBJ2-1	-	TGTGCCAGCAGTTACAGGACAGGGACCTACAATGAGCAGTTCTTC	CASSYRTGTYNEQFF
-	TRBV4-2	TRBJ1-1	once	TGTGCCAGCAGCCAAGATTTTGGCCTAACAGGGACTGAAGCTTTCTTT	CASSQDFGLTGTEAFF
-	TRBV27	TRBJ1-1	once	TGTGCCAGCAGGGATCGGGATATCCTCCCAGCTTTCTTT	CASRDRDILPAFF
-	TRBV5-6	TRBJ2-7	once	TGTGCCAGCAGCTTGGGGACAACCTTCTACGAGCAGTACTTC	CASSLGTTFYEQYF
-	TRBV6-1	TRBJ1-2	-	TGTGCCAGCAGTGAACACAGGATTACTGGCTACACCTTC	CASSEHRITGYTF
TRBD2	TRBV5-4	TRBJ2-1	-	TGTGCCACCGAGATTCTAGCGGGAGGGTACAATGAGCAGTTCTTC	CATEILAGGYNEQFF
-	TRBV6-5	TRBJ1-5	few	TGTGCCAGCAGTTACGACCGCTACGGGGAACCCCAGCATTTT	CASSYDRYGEPQHF
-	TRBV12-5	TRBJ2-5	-	TGTGCTAGTGTCCCGCGGGAGACCCAGTACTTC	CASVPRETQYF
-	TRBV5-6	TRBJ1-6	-	TGTGCCAGCAGCTTGCAGGGCCCGGATTCACCCCTCCACTTT	CASSLQGPDSPLHF
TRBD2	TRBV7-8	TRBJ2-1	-	TGTGCCAGCAGTTCCCGACTAGCGGGGTACAATGAGCAGTTCTTC	CASSSRLAGYNEQFF
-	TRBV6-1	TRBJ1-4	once	TGTGCCAGCAGTGTACAGCCACCAACTAATGAAAAACTGTTTTTT	CASSVQPPTNEKLFF
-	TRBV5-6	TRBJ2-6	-	TGTGCCAGCAGCACCGGACTTTCTGGGGCCAACGTCCTGACTTTC	CASSTGLSGANVLTF
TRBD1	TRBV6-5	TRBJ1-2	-	TGTGCCAGCAGTGACAGGGGTGGCTATGGCTACACCTTC	CASSDRGGYGYTF
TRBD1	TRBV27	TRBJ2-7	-	TGTGCCAGCAGCGTGACAGGGGCCTCCTACGAGCAGTACTTC	CASSVTGASYEQYF